This entry lists 3 T cell receptor beta chains sequenced from one sample in a study of blood T cell repertoires in COVID-19 (dated by TCRdb to 2019 to 2021). Library method: the immunoSEQ multiplex PCR assay. TCRdb provides this immuneACCESS table in a form limited to in-frame rearrangements. Some clones are lacking; in checked studies, under half of them reflect an unresolved V gene, and why the rest are absent is not known. The table for this sample lists 85,000 to 120,000 clones; almost 80% of them were counted only once. The top ten clonotypes cover 9.8% of the sample. The sequenced sample consisted of peripheral blood. The receptors were gathered from a man aged 60-69 years with active or convalescent COVID-19.

This chain connects TRBV6-5 to TRBJ2-2, with unresolved D. Deletions cut 8 bases from V and 1 base from J, with 17 bases between. Germline-derived CDR1 and CDR2 are MNHEY and SVGAGI. The CDR3 loop spans 16 amino acids. CDR3 bases: TGTGCCAGCGGTTTAGTATTTAATTTGAACACCGGGGAGCTGTTTTTT. It translates to CASGLVFNLNTGELFF.

The chain combines TRBV3-1 (or the pseudogene TRBV3-2) with TRBJ2-1; tentatively, D is TRBD2 (6 bases). The length of the CDR3 is 14 residues. Germline V gene lookup returns CDR1 LGHDT and CDR2 YNNKEL (reference sequence). The V gene lost 4 bases and the J gene lost 4 bases, with 11 bases spanning the gap. The CDR3 loop is CASSRDSGYNEQFF. Here the CDR3 DNA reads TGTGCCAGCAGCCGGGATAGCGGATACAATGAGCAGTTCTTC.

Comments on this clone: One end of the junction fails to match germline, which may point to a read error. This chain links TRBV6-5 with TRBJ2-7, with 7 positions matching TRBD1. The CDR3 runs to 14 residues. Germline V gene data show CDR1 as MNHEY and CDR2 as SVGAGI. The CDR3 loop is CASSGPAGTARRDF. Here the CDR3 DNA reads TGTGCCAGCAGCGGGCCGGCCGGGACAGCTCGCCGCGACTTC.